A selection of T cell receptor beta chains follows, all from one sample in a study of early T cells in non-severe SARS-CoV-2 infection. TCRdb re-called the 5' RACE reads through MiXCR, storing one row per CDR3 protein. Of more than 95,000 distinct CDR3 sequences listed, just under 15% are singletons. The sample was whole blood. The receptors here all came from an adult who was a healthcare worker with PCR-confirmed SARS-CoV-2 infection or an uninfected control (not recorded which). CDR3s include the opening cysteine and the closing phenylalanine or tryptophan. The D gene is left open where the match is weak. Clone size appears in some rows only: once, few, many, or a class for an expanded clone.

.	TRBV10-3	few	TRBJ2-2	CAISESGQTNTGELFF	TGTGCCATCAGTGAGTCGGGACAAACGAACACCGGGGAGCTGTTTTTT
TRBD1	TRBV12-3/TRBV12-4	many	TRBJ2-6	CASSRQGPGANVLTF	TGTGCCAGCAGTCGACAGGGACCTGGGGCCAACGTCCTGACTTTC
.	TRBV12-3/TRBV12-4	.	TRBJ1-2	CASSFGGALYGYTF	TGTGCCAGCAGTTTCGGGGGGGCTTTGTATGGCTACACCTTC
.	TRBV5-4	.	TRBJ2-7	CASSFSRQTYEQYF	TGTGCCAGCAGCTTTTCCCGGCAGACTTACGAGCAGTACTTC
.	TRBV10-3	.	TRBJ1-2	CAISESRGTSVGYTF	TGTGCCATCAGTGAGTCGCGGGGGACATCTGTCGGCTACACCTTC
.	TRBV20-1	.	TRBJ1-1	CSAVPGHSTNTEAFF	TGCAGTGCTGTACCTGGACACTCCACGAACACTGAAGCTTTCTTT
.	TRBV4-1	few	TRBJ1-5	CASSQGTQGNNQPQHF	TGCGCCAGCAGCCAGGGGACACAGGGTAACAATCAGCCCCAGCATTTT
TRBD1	TRBV13	few	TRBJ1-1	CASSLAPRQGNTEAFF	TGTGCCAGCAGCTTAGCCCCCCGACAGGGGAACACTGAAGCTTTCTTT
TRBD1	TRBV7-8	few	TRBJ2-5	CASSLAGGRVGETQYF	TGTGCCAGCAGCTTAGCAGGGGGCCGGGTTGGAGAGACCCAGTACTTC
.	TRBV6-1	.	TRBJ1-1	CASSGGLLNTEAFF	TGTGCCAGCAGTGGGGGACTGCTGAACACTGAAGCTTTCTTT
.	TRBV18	.	TRBJ2-3	CASSPPQESGDTQYF	TGTGCCAGCTCACCCCCTCAAGAAAGTGGAGATACGCAGTATTTT
.	TRBV12-3/TRBV12-4	few	TRBJ2-2	CASSLSPPNTGELFF	TGTGCCAGCAGTTTGTCACCACCGAACACCGGGGAGCTGTTTTTT
.	TRBV7-9	few	TRBJ1-1	CASSLPIRLGDTEAFF	TGTGCCAGCAGCCTCCCAATTCGGCTGGGCGACACTGAAGCTTTCTTT
TRBD2	TRBV4-1	.	TRBJ2-1	CASSQEASGGYNEQFF	TGCGCCAGCAGCCAAGAAGCAAGCGGGGGCTACAATGAGCAGTTCTTC
.	TRBV5-1	few	TRBJ1-4	CASSVGTLRNEKLFF	TGCGCCAGCAGCGTGGGGACCTTGAGGAATGAAAAACTGTTTTTT
.	TRBV5-1	.	TRBJ2-5	CASSLDTRETQYF	TGCGCCAGCAGCTTGGACACCCGAGAGACCCAGTACTTC
.	TRBV6-5	.	TRBJ1-4	CASDPSPGVDCSDEKLFF	TGTGCCAGCGACCCTTCCCCGGGAGTAGATTGTTCGGATGAAAAACTGTTTTTT
.	TRBV7-6	.	TRBJ2-7	CASSFGGEQYF	TGTGCCAGCAGCTTCGGAGGGGAGCAGTACTTC
.	TRBV7-6	few	TRBJ2-3	CASSLPPGSPDTQYF	TGTGCCAGCAGCTTACCCCCAGGGTCCCCAGATACGCAGTATTTT
.	TRBV5-1	.	TRBJ2-2	CASSSIQGSGERFF	TGCGCCAGCAGCTCCATACAGGGTTCCGGGGAGCGGTTTTTT
.	TRBV12-3/TRBV12-4	.	TRBJ1-1	CASSPPGNTEAFF	TGTGCCAGCAGCCCACCGGGGAACACTGAAGCTTTCTTT
.	TRBV3-1	.	TRBJ1-5	CASSRGLSNQPQHF	TGTGCCAGCAGCCGGGGTCTCAGCAATCAGCCCCAGCATTTT
TRBD2	TRBV5-1	.	TRBJ2-3	CASSWDLAGGLADTQYF	TGCGCCAGCAGCTGGGATCTAGCGGGGGGGCTGGCAGATACGCAGTATTTT
.	TRBV6-6	few	TRBJ1-2	CASSPDRLYGYTF	TGTGCCAGCAGCCCTGACAGACTCTATGGCTACACCTTC
TRBD1	TRBV29-1	.	TRBJ2-2	CSATKTGTGGGELFF	TGCAGCGCCACCAAGACCGGGACAGGGGGCGGGGAGCTGTTTTTT
TRBD1	TRBV29-1	few	TRBJ2-5	CSVVTGGAETQYF	TGCAGCGTTGTGACAGGGGGCGCGGAGACCCAGTACTTC
.	TRBV29-1	few	TRBJ2-3	CSAVGKFTDTQYF	TGCAGCGCCGTGGGGAAGTTCACAGATACGCAGTATTTT
.	TRBV9	few	TRBJ2-1	CASSVGPLNHFYNEQFF	TGTGCCAGCAGCGTAGGTCCACTAAACCACTTCTACAATGAGCAGTTCTTC
.	TRBV12-3/TRBV12-4	.	TRBJ1-6	CASSFIRGRNSPLHF	TGTGCCAGCAGTTTTATCAGGGGACGGAATTCACCCCTCCACTTT
.	TRBV5-1	.	TRBJ2-7	CASSPRPGYEQYF	TGCGCCAGCAGTCCTAGACCCGGTTACGAGCAGTACTTC
.	TRBV12-3/TRBV12-4	few	TRBJ2-5	CASSARERETQYF	TGTGCCAGCAGTGCCCGGGAAAGAGAGACCCAGTACTTC
.	TRBV6-6	few	TRBJ2-2	CASSSGSAYTGELFF	TGTGCCAGCAGTTCGGGAAGCGCCTACACCGGGGAGCTGTTTTTT
TRBD2	TRBV5-4	.	TRBJ2-1	CASSLAGGPREQFF	TGTGCCAGCAGCTTAGCGGGGGGGCCTCGTGAGCAGTTCTTC
TRBD2	TRBV7-2	.	TRBJ2-7	CASSLGGSGYEQYF	TGTGCCAGCAGCCTGGGGGGGAGCGGCTACGAGCAGTACTTC
.	TRBV6-5	.	TRBJ1-1	CASSRDPLRGTEAFF	TGTGCCAGCAGCCGGGATCCCCTGAGGGGCACTGAAGCTTTCTTT
.	TRBV12-3/TRBV12-4	few	TRBJ1-1	CASSPLGRGNTEAFF	TGTGCCAGCAGCCCCTTAGGCAGGGGGAACACTGAAGCTTTCTTT
.	TRBV7-8	few	TRBJ1-1	CASSRQDENTEAFF	TGTGCCAGCAGCAGACAGGACGAGAACACTGAAGCTTTCTTT
TRBD1	TRBV2	few	TRBJ1-1	CASMPLQGPNTEAFF	TGTGCCAGCATGCCCCTACAGGGGCCGAACACTGAAGCTTTCTTT
.	TRBV6-2/TRBV6-3	.	TRBJ1-2	CASSYSRNYGYTF	TGTGCCAGCAGTTACTCCAGGAACTATGGCTACACCTTC
.	TRBV30	.	TRBJ1-5	CAWSNRANQPQHF	TGTGCCTGGAGTAACAGGGCCAATCAGCCCCAGCATTTT
TRBD1	TRBV2	few	TRBJ1-2	CASSGQGIGYGYTF	TGTGCCAGCAGTGGACAGGGTATAGGCTATGGCTACACCTTC
TRBD2	TRBV4-1	few	TRBJ2-7	CASSQDIAGALREQYF	TGCGCCAGCAGCCAAGATATAGCGGGGGCCCTTAGGGAGCAGTACTTC
TRBD2	TRBV3-1	.	TRBJ2-3	CASSQGLADTDTQYF	TGTGCCAGCAGCCAAGGACTAGCGGACACAGATACGCAGTATTTT
.	TRBV6-2/TRBV6-3	few	TRBJ1-1	CASSPRASLMNTEAFF	TGTGCCAGCAGTCCCAGAGCCAGCCTAATGAACACTGAAGCTTTCTTT
.	TRBV10-1	few	TRBJ2-5	CASAKDDHRGTQYF	TGCGCCAGCGCCAAGGACGACCATCGTGGGACCCAGTACTTC
TRBD1	TRBV7-2	.	TRBJ1-2	CASSFLPDRAVGYTF	TGTGCCAGCAGCTTCCTCCCCGACAGGGCGGTCGGCTACACCTTC
.	TRBV28	.	TRBJ1-1	CASNTPSALNTEAFF	TGTGCCAGCAACACCCCCAGCGCGTTGAACACTGAAGCTTTCTTT
TRBD1	TRBV20-1	few	TRBJ1-4	CSARTGNEKLFF	TGCAGTGCTAGGACAGGGAACGAAAAACTGTTTTTT
TRBD2	TRBV28	many	TRBJ2-1	CASTSGLAGNNEQFF	TGTGCCAGCACCTCGGGACTAGCGGGGAACAATGAGCAGTTCTTC
TRBD2	TRBV27	few	TRBJ2-7	CASSSPAGGSYEQYF	TGTGCCAGCAGTTCCCCAGCGGGGGGCTCCTACGAGCAGTACTTC
.	TRBV4-1	.	TRBJ2-1	CASSQGMVSFNEQFF	TGCGCCAGCAGCCAAGGGATGGTATCTTTTAACGAGCAGTTCTTC